The next 18 T cell receptor beta chains were all read from a single sample in a study of blood T cells in healthy people across ages. Through a sample-barcoded 5' primer and a J-beta primer mix, a second PCR was run for roughly 6 to 12 cycles. TCRdb reprocessed the 5' RACE reads with MiXCR, giving one entry per CDR3 protein. The data show about 750,000 distinct CDR3 sequences, roughly 50% seen once. Sequencing was carried out using blood. The receptors here all came from a man older than 75 in good health.

There are a few counts of this clonotype. The J gene is TRBJ2-3, the V gene TRBV20-1, with 8 nucleotides matching TRBD2. This CDR3 region has 12 residues. V gave up 8 bases and J gave up 10 bases; unmatched junction bases: 11. Germline-derived CDR1 and CDR2 are DFQATT and SNEGSKA (reference sequence). The CDR3 here is CSIRTSQGAQYF. CDR3 nucleotide sequence: TGCAGTATAAGGACTAGCCAAGGTGCGCAGTATTTT.

The genes are TRBV5-5 and TRBJ2-7, with D perhaps given as TRBD1 or TRBD2 (5 bases each). The CDR3 is made up of 13 amino acids. The germline V and J ends were trimmed by 3 bases and 5 bases, with 12 bases remaining between them. The germline gives CDR1 SGHKS, CDR2 YYEKEE (reference sequence). Written as DNA, the CDR3 is TGTGCCAGCAGCTGGACGATGGGACACGAGCAGTACTTC. Its translation is CASSWTMGHEQYF.

This chain uses TRBV7-9 with TRBJ2-4; 14 nucleotides align to TRBD2. The J call may be mistaken, given a closer DNA end match to TRBJ2-5. CDR3 length: 16 residues. Germline V lookup: CDR1 SEHNR, CDR2 FQNEAQ (reference sequence). The CDR3 bases are TGTGCCAGCAGCCCCGGGACTAGCGGGAGTGTGGAGACCCAGTACTTC. Its translation: CASSPGTSGSVETQYF.

About this clonotype: Sequence at one end of the junction differs from germline and may be a read error. The chain joins TRBV28 to TRBJ2-3; a possible D gene is TRBD2 (6 bases). The CDR3 is 17 amino acids. Germline V CDR1 and CDR2: MDHEN, SYDVKM. This CDR3 is CASSLWSAGTETDTQYF. DNA for the CDR3: TGTGCCAGCAGCTTATGGTCGGCGGGAACGGAGACAGATACGCAGTATTTT.

This clonotype has a handful of counts. This chain links TRBV7-2 with TRBJ2-7; 9 positions match TRBD1. Germline lookup yields CDR1 SGHTA and CDR2 FQGNSA. This CDR3 contains 16 residues. With V trimmed by 5 bases and J by 9 bases, 17 bases remained unmatched. DNA of the CDR3: TGTGCCAGCAGCCTACCCCAGGGGACAGGGCTAGGGGGGCAGTACTTC. It codes for CASSLPQGTGLGGQYF.

The rearrangement joins TRBV20-1 to TRBJ2-7, with 8 bases matching TRBD2. Germline lookup yields CDR1 DFQATT and CDR2 SNEGSKA (reference sequence). CDR3 length equals 12 residues. J lost 4 bases, V lost 6 bases, and 5 bases had no gene match. Here the CDR3 DNA reads TGCAGTGCCACCGGACTAGCATACGAGCAGTACTTC. Its translation is CSATGLAYEQYF.

This clonotype has only a few counts. The chain links TRBV27 to TRBJ2-4; TRBD2 agrees at 8 bases. Germline lookup yields CDR1 MNHEY and CDR2 SMNVEV (reference sequence). Trimming took 5 bases from V and 12 from J; bases not matched to a gene: 12. This CDR3 is built from 14 residues. The CDR3 loop is CASSLISGTSSQYF. CDR3 in DNA: TGTGCCAGCAGTCTCATTTCCGGGACTAGTAGTCAGTACTTC.

V and J are TRBV29-1 and TRBJ2-2; a weak D match, TRBD2 (5 bases). Trimming shortened V by 5 bases and J by 6 bases, and 7 bases separated the two germline ends. Germline loops: CDR1 SQVTM, CDR2 ANQGSEA. This CDR3 comprises 11 residues. The CDR3 region has the DNA TGCAGCGTTCGGGATCCCGGGGAGCTGTTTTTT. It translates to CSVRDPGELFF.

The chain is built from TRBV6-5 and TRBJ2-2; D not resolved. The CDR3 runs 12 residues. Germline V gene lookup returns CDR1 MNHEY and CDR2 SVGAGI. V was clipped by 4 bases and J by 7 bases, with 7 bases between them. CDR3 protein: CASSWVNGELFF. CDR3 DNA sequence: TGTGCCAGCAGTTGGGTTAACGGGGAGCTGTTTTTT.

This clonotype was detected ten times or more. This rearrangement joins TRBV28 to TRBJ2-7, with D uncertain. The CDR3 loop spans 11 amino acids. The germline CDR1 and CDR2 sequences are MDHEN and SYDVKM. V lost 6 bases, J lost 3 bases, and 6 bases lay in between. In DNA, the CDR3 is TGTGCCAGCAGCTTACTCTACGAGCAGTACTTC. Its protein product is CASSLLYEQYF.

This rearrangement joins TRBV29-1 to TRBJ2-5; D remains unclear. Trimming cost V 4 bases and J 4 bases, with 13 bases left between them. Germline-derived CDR1 and CDR2 are SQVTM and ANQGSEA. This CDR3 has 13 residues. DNA for the CDR3: TGCAGCGTTGCGGCGCGTGTGGGAGAGACCCAGTACTTC. Translation: CSVAARVGETQYF.

The chain is built from TRBV6-2 or TRBV6-3 and TRBJ2-4, with TRBD2 matching over 7 bases. The J call may not be correct, given that the DNA end is closer to TRBJ2-5. The CDR3 spans 13 residues. Germline CDR1 MNHEY, CDR2 SVGEGT. CDR3 bases: TGTGCCAGCAGAAACGGGAGGCAGGAGACCCAGTACTTC. Translation gives CASRNGRQETQYF.

V is TRBV15 and J is TRBJ2-7; the D gene is possibly TRBD1 (5 bases). Trimming shortened V by 6 bases and J by 0 bases, and 9 bases separated the two germline ends. The CDR3 is 13 amino acids. Germline assignment: CDR1 LNHNV and CDR2 YYDKDF (reference sequence). The CDR3 loop is CATRGESSYEQYF. DNA for the CDR3: TGTGCCACCAGAGGGGAAAGCTCCTACGAGCAGTACTTC.

A remark on this clonotype: A junction boundary mismatches the germline segment, possibly from a read error. This sequence joins TRBV14 and TRBJ2-1; D is unclear. The CDR3 extends over 15 amino acids. Germline assignment: CDR1 SGHDN and CDR2 FVKESK. Written as DNA, the CDR3 is TGTGCCAGCAACCAAGGGTTTGGTAACTACAATGAGCAGTTCTTC. Protein: CASNQGFGNYNEQFF.

V is TRBV27 and J is TRBJ2-6; 8 bases line up with TRBD1. The germline CDR1 and CDR2 sequences are MNHEY and SMNVEV (reference sequence). CDR3 length equals 16 residues. The trim removed 5 bases at V and 1 base at J, leaving 4 bases unmatched. The CDR3 nucleotides read TGTGCCAGCAGTCCTCAGGGGGCGTCTGGGGCCAACGTCCTGACTTTC. It is translated as CASSPQGASGANVLTF.

This clonotype was counted between two and nine times. The rearrangement uses TRBV3-1 and TRBJ2-1; the D gene could be TRBD1 or TRBD2 (5 bases each). The CDR3 is made up of 15 amino acids. V dropped 0 bases and J dropped 9 bases, with 15 bases sitting between them. Germline values: CDR1 LGHDT, CDR2 YNNKEL (reference sequence). The CDR3 loop reads CASSQDIGGVGEQFF. The DNA for the CDR3 is TGTGCCAGCAGCCAAGACATTGGGGGAGTTGGTGAGCAGTTCTTC.

The chain couples TRBV7-2 to TRBJ2-7; 10 nucleotides align to TRBD2. In germline, CDR1 is SGHTA, CDR2 FQGNSA. The length of the CDR3 is 15 residues. V gave up 4 bases and J gave up 3 bases; unmatched junction bases: 6. CDR3 bases: TGTGCCAGCAGCTACCTAGCGGGAGCCGGCTACGAGCAGTACTTC. Its translation is CASSYLAGAGYEQYF.

V is TRBV15 and J is TRBJ2-5; unclear D gene. Germline V gene data show CDR1 as LNHNV and CDR2 as YYDKDF (reference sequence). The CDR3 totals 16 residues. Trimming removed 0 bases at V and 1 base at J, with 12 bases between. The DNA for the CDR3 is TGTGCCACCAGCAGAGATTACGCAGGCTCCCAAGAGACCCAGTACTTC. Its protein product is CATSRDYAGSQETQYF.